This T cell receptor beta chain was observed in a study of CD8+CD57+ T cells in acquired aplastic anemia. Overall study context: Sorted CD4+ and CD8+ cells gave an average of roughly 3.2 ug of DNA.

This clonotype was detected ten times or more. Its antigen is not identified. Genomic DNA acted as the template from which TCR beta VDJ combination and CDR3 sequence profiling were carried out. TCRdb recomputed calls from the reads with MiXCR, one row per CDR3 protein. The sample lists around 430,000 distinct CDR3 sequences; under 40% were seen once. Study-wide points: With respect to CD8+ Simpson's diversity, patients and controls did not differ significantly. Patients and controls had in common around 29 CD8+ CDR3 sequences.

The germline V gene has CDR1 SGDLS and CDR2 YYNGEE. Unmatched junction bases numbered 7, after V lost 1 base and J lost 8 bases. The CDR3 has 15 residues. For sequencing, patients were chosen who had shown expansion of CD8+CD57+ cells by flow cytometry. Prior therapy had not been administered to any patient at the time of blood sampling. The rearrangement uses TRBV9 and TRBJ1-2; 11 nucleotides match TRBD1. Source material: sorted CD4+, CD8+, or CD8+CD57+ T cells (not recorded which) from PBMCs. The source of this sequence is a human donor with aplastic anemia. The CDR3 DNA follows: TGTGCCAGCAGCGTAACGGGACAGGGGGATACAGGCTACACCTTC. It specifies CASSVTGQGDTGYTF.